This is a list of T cell receptor beta chains from one sample in a study of T cell changes during pregnancy in multiple sclerosis. Sequenced by immunoSEQ multiplex PCR; TCRdb stores in-frame clones only, minus some. The data contain tens of thousands of clones, approximately 92% of them seen just once; the ten biggest clones take up roughly 2%. This specimen consisted of peripheral blood, obtained in the second trimester of pregnancy. The receptor source for this set is a female donor in good health, enrolled as a control in a pregnancy study. Each CDR3 is given with its conserved first and last residue. D genes are given only for firm matches. Size tells how often a clone was seen (once, few, many) or the class of an expanded clone, and some rows leave it out.

V gene: TRBV19
J gene: TRBJ2-2
clone size: NA
D gene: NA
CDR3 DNA: TGTGCCAGTAGCCTCCAAGGGGTAAAGGCCGGGGAGCTGTTTTTT
CDR3 protein: CASSLQGVKAGELFF

V gene: TRBV18
J gene: TRBJ1-5
clone size: NA
D gene: NA
CDR3 DNA: TGTGCCAGCTCCCCGCAGGGGAGGGGGAGCAATCAGCCCCAGCATTTT
CDR3 protein: CASSPQGRGSNQPQHF

V gene: TRBV21-1
J gene: TRBJ1-2
clone size: NA
D gene: NA
CDR3 DNA: TGTGCCAGCAGCAAACGAGGGGACAGAAATGGCTACACCTTC
CDR3 protein: CASSKRGDRNGYTF

V gene: TRBV7-9
J gene: TRBJ1-1
clone size: NA
D gene: NA
CDR3 DNA: TGTGCCAGCAGCTTCGGACACCGTGAAGCTTTCTTT
CDR3 protein: CASSFGHREAFF

V gene: TRBV5-4
J gene: TRBJ1-1
clone size: NA
D gene: TRBD1
CDR3 DNA: TGTGCCAGCAGCTGGGACAGGGGGTATGGTGAAGCTTTCTTT
CDR3 protein: CASSWDRGYGEAFF

V gene: TRBV19
J gene: TRBJ1-2
clone size: NA
D gene: NA
CDR3 DNA: TGTGCCAGTAGAAACAGGGTCCCCGGTGGCTACACCTTC
CDR3 protein: CASRNRVPGGYTF

V gene: TRBV6-5
J gene: TRBJ2-2
clone size: once
D gene: NA
CDR3 DNA: TGTGCCAGCAGTTACCGACAGGTGAACACCGGGGAGCTGTTTTTT
CDR3 protein: CASSYRQVNTGELFF

V gene: TRBV5-6
J gene: TRBJ1-1
clone size: few
D gene: NA
CDR3 DNA: TGTGCCAGCAGCTTCACCGCGGTTGATGCTTTCTTT
CDR3 protein: CASSFTAVDAFF

V gene: TRBV2
J gene: TRBJ2-1
clone size: NA
D gene: NA
CDR3 DNA: TGTGCCAGCAGCGGGGGGACACACAATGAGCAGTTCTTC
CDR3 protein: CASSGGTHNEQFF

V gene: TRBV7-3
J gene: TRBJ2-3
clone size: NA
D gene: NA
CDR3 DNA: TGTGCCAGCAGCTTAACTGGGTCGCGGTCAGATACGCAGTATTTT
CDR3 protein: CASSLTGSRSDTQYF

V gene: TRBV27
J gene: TRBJ2-1
clone size: NA
D gene: NA
CDR3 DNA: TGTGCCAGCACGAGGACTCCTAACCATGAGCAGTTCTTC
CDR3 protein: CASTRTPNHEQFF

V gene: TRBV11-3
J gene: TRBJ1-2
clone size: NA
D gene: TRBD1
CDR3 DNA: TGTGCCAGCAGCTTAGAAAGTCAGGGGGCTTGTGGCTACACCTTC
CDR3 protein: CASSLESQGACGYTF

V gene: TRBV7-2
J gene: TRBJ2-2
clone size: NA
D gene: NA
CDR3 DNA: TGTGCCAGCACCTCAGGGGGGTACGGGGAGCTGTTTTTT
CDR3 protein: CASTSGGYGELFF

V gene: TRBV19
J gene: TRBJ1-5
clone size: NA
D gene: NA
CDR3 DNA: TGTGCCAGTAGTACGTCCCGGACAGCTTATAGCAATCAGCCCCAGCATTTT
CDR3 protein: CASSTSRTAYSNQPQHF

V gene: TRBV7-9
J gene: TRBJ1-5
clone size: NA
D gene: NA
CDR3 DNA: TGTGCCAGCAGCTTAGACGGTAGCAATCAGCCCCAGCATTTT
CDR3 protein: CASSLDGSNQPQHF

V gene: TRBV27
J gene: TRBJ2-7
clone size: NA
D gene: TRBD1
CDR3 DNA: TGTGCCAGCAGTTTATCGGACAGGTACGAGCAGTACTTC
CDR3 protein: CASSLSDRYEQYF

V gene: TRBV4-1
J gene: TRBJ2-3
clone size: NA
D gene: TRBD2
CDR3 DNA: TGCGCCAGCAGCAAACGTCTAGCGGGGGTCTCGAGCACAGATACGCAGTATTTT
CDR3 protein: CASSKRLAGVSSTDTQYF

V gene: TRBV19
J gene: TRBJ2-3
clone size: NA
D gene: TRBD2
CDR3 DNA: TGTGCCAGTAGTATGGGGCGGGGGGCTAGCACAGATACGCAGTATTTT
CDR3 protein: CASSMGRGASTDTQYF

V gene: TRBV4-3
J gene: TRBJ1-4
clone size: NA
D gene: NA
CDR3 DNA: TGCGCCAGCAGCCCGACCCCGGCCGGGGAAACTAATGAAAAACTGTTTTTT
CDR3 protein: CASSPTPAGETNEKLFF

V gene: TRBV9
J gene: TRBJ2-3
clone size: NA
D gene: TRBD1
CDR3 DNA: TGTGCCAGCAGCGGACGGACAGGGTTAATCACAGATACGCAGTATTTT
CDR3 protein: CASSGRTGLITDTQYF

V gene: TRBV6-1
J gene: TRBJ2-1
clone size: NA
D gene: NA
CDR3 DNA: TGTGCCAGCAGTCCGACGGGACTCAGACACAATGAGCAGTTCTTC
CDR3 protein: CASSPTGLRHNEQFF

V gene: TRBV7-9
J gene: TRBJ1-2
clone size: NA
D gene: NA
CDR3 DNA: TGTGCCAGCAGCTTGGCTAACGGGGGCTACACCTTC
CDR3 protein: CASSLANGGYTF

V gene: TRBV6-1
J gene: TRBJ1-4
clone size: NA
D gene: NA
CDR3 DNA: TGTGCCAGCAAGAGGAACAATGAAAAACTGTTTTTT
CDR3 protein: CASKRNNEKLFF

V gene: TRBV27
J gene: TRBJ1-1
clone size: few
D gene: NA
CDR3 DNA: TGTGCCAGCAGTTTATCCGGCAGGGCGGCTTTCTTT
CDR3 protein: CASSLSGRAAFF

V gene: TRBV4-3
J gene: TRBJ1-3
clone size: NA
D gene: NA
CDR3 DNA: TGCGCCAGCAGCCCCGGCAGGGGAGCCGGAAACACCATATATTTT
CDR3 protein: CASSPGRGAGNTIYF

V gene: TRBV5-1
J gene: TRBJ2-1
clone size: NA
D gene: TRBD2
CDR3 DNA: TGCGCCAGCAGCTTGTCAGCGGGGGGGCCAAATGAGCAGTTCTTC
CDR3 protein: CASSLSAGGPNEQFF

V gene: TRBV21-1
J gene: TRBJ1-2
clone size: NA
D gene: NA
CDR3 DNA: TGTGCCAGAGCCCACAGTCCTAACTATGGCTACACCTTC
CDR3 protein: CARAHSPNYGYTF

V gene: TRBV6-5
J gene: TRBJ2-7
clone size: NA
D gene: NA
CDR3 DNA: TGTGCCAGCAGTTACTCCCGGGCAGGGCCGACCTACGAGCAGTACTTC
CDR3 protein: CASSYSRAGPTYEQYF

V gene: TRBV7-8
J gene: TRBJ1-1
clone size: once
D gene: NA
CDR3 DNA: TGTGCCAGCAGCCTTAGACAGATCCCGAACACTGAAGCTTTCTTT
CDR3 protein: CASSLRQIPNTEAFF